This T cell receptor beta chain derives from a study of blood T cell repertoires in COVID-19. About the research overall: Acute-phase and convalescent COVID-19 samples originated in the United States, Italy and Spain. The cDNA or gDNA used as material had been derived from T cells, B-cell-depleted T cells, or PBMCs.

Trimming stripped 6 bases from V and 4 bases from J, with 7 bases between. The CDR3 consists of 12 residues. Looked up from germline, CDR1 is MGHDK and CDR2 is SYGVNS. In the source study's methods: Reference gene primer amplification gave estimated nucleated cell counts. Profiling relied on immunoSEQ multiplex PCR, and the TCRdb table lists in-frame clones only, not all of them. That table furnishes V, J and clone size, whereas the DNA furnished D and trimming. The sample holds some 110,000 clones; under 80% are singletons and the top ten take around 2.5%. V usage is TRBV25-1 and J usage is TRBJ1-3; D ambiguous. Sequences were obtained from peripheral blood. This clonotype was sampled from a man over 45 with acute or convalescent COVID-19. The CDR3 loop is CASSGYGNTIYF. Here the CDR3 DNA reads TGTGCCAGCAGCGGGTACGGAAACACCATATATTTT.